This entry lists 6 T cell receptor beta chains sequenced from one sample in a study of CD8 T cells in Susac syndrome. When the RNA was reverse transcribed, random hexamers were used with an input of roughly 0.45 to 1 ug. Each CDR3 protein is one row after TCRdb ran MiXCR on the immunoSEQ multiplex PCR reads. The table shows just over 80,000 distinct CDR3 sequences, with over 90% occurring only once. Sequenced: CD8+ T cells from PBMCs. The receptors come from a human donor in good health.

V gene TRBV29-1 combines with J gene TRBJ2-7; D is possibly TRBD1 (5 bases). CDR3 length equals 12 residues. Germline assignment: CDR1 SQVTM and CDR2 ANQGSEA. Trimming removed 4 bases at V and 3 bases at J, with 10 bases between. This chain's CDR3 is CSVAGKSYEQYF. DNA of the CDR3: TGCAGCGTTGCAGGGAAAAGCTACGAGCAGTACTTC.

The gene calls are TRBV11-2 and TRBJ2-7; 7 bases agree with TRBD1. Trimming cost V 2 bases and J 3 bases; bases outside gene matches: 10. Per germline, CDR1 SGHAT and CDR2 FQNNGV. This CDR3 is 16 amino acids long. The CDR3 bases are TGTGCCAGCAGCTTATCCCACAGGGGAGTTGGCTACGAGCAGTACTTC. It codes for CASSLSHRGVGYEQYF.

Here the CDR3 reads CASRGQGSDTEAFF. The CDR3 region has the DNA TGTGCCAGCAGGGGACAGGGATCGGACACTGAAGCTTTCTTT. The chain uses TRBV28 and TRBJ1-1; 9 bases are shared with TRBD1. With V trimmed by 6 bases and J by 3 bases, 5 bases remained unmatched. Germline V gene sequence: CDR1 MDHEN, CDR2 SYDVKM. This CDR3 is built from 14 residues.

The V gene is TRBV14, the J gene TRBJ2-1, with D maybe TRBD1 (5 bases). The CDR3 covers 18 residues. CDR1 SGHDN and CDR2 FVKESK come from the germline V gene. V lost 0 bases to trimming and J lost 7 bases, with 22 bases between them. DNA for the CDR3: TGTGCCAGCAGCCAAGATCTTAGCAGGGATTCGGTCGGGAATGAGCAGTTCTTC. This gives the protein CASSQDLSRDSVGNEQFF.

V usage is TRBV6-5 and J usage is TRBJ1-2; no clear D gene. The CDR3 runs 13 residues. Trimming took 5 bases from V and 7 from J, leaving 14 bases between them. Germline-derived CDR1 and CDR2 are MNHEY and SVGAGI. CDR3 bases: TGTGCCAGCAGTCCGCCCTCACGGGGTGGCTACACCTTC. Its protein product is CASSPPSRGGYTF.

The chain employs TRBV29-1 and TRBJ1-1; weak D call: TRBD1 (6 bases). The CDR3 length is 16 residues. V lost 0 bases to trimming and J lost 4 bases, with 18 bases between them. Germline V lookup: CDR1 SQVTM, CDR2 ANQGSEA. The CDR3 DNA sequence: TGCAGCGTTGAAGAGGCGGACAGCGGACGGATCACTGAAGCTTTCTTT. Amino acids: CSVEEADSGRITEAFF.